This T cell receptor (beta chain) was sequenced in a study of blood T cell repertoires in COVID-19. Overall study: Acute and convalescent COVID-19 samples came from the United States, Italy and Spain. PBMCs, B-cell-depleted T cells, or T cells were the source of the cDNA or gDNA that made up the material.

The authors' processing: Nucleated cell number was recorded as an estimate derived from reference gene primer amplification. TCRdb keeps only in-frame clones here, not all; method: immunoSEQ multiplex PCR. For V, J and clone size, that table is used; D and trimming come from the DNA. The sample lists tens of thousands of clones, 83% occurring once. The sequence derives from a woman of 80 years or more with acute or convalescent COVID-19. Sequences were obtained from peripheral blood.

The CDR3 DNA follows: TGCGCCACCGGGAGGGGACAGGGGGTCCCTGGGGCCAACGTCCTGACTTTC. Protein sequence: CATGRGQGVPGANVLTF. The gene calls are TRBV10-2 and TRBJ2-6; 11 bases are shared with TRBD1. CDR3 size: 17 residues. V gave up 10 bases and J gave up 2 bases; unmatched junction bases: 10. CDR1 is WSHSY and CDR2 is SAAADI in the germline V gene.